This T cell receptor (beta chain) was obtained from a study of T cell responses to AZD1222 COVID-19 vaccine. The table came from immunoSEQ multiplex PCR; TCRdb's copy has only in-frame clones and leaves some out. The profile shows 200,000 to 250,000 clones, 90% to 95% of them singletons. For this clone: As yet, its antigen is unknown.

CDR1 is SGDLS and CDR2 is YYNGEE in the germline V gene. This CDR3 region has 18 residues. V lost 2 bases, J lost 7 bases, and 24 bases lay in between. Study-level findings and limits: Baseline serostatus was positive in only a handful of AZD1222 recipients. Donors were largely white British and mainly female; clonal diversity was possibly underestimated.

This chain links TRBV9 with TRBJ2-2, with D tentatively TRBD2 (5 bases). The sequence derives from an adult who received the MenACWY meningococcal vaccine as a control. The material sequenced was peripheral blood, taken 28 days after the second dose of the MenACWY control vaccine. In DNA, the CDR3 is TGTGCCAGCAGCGTTTTTAGGGTGGAGAGGGAAGGCGGCGGGGAGCTGTTTTTT. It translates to CASSVFRVEREGGGELFF.